The 19 T cell receptor beta chains presented below share a single source sample, sequenced in a study of blood T cell repertoires in COVID-19. The data were produced by immunoSEQ multiplex PCR, yet TCRdb's version contains in-frame clones alone and is incomplete. The data show 65,000 to 95,000 clones, more than 85% seen once. Sequenced: peripheral blood. The origin of the receptors is a man aged 50-59 years with COVID-19, enrolled during active disease.

The chain combines TRBV7-2 with TRBJ2-2, with 7 bases matching TRBD2. The CDR3 is made up of 16 amino acids. The V segment lost 2 bases and the J segment 2 bases; nucleotides outside the gene matches: 5. Germline CDR1 reads SGHTA; CDR2 reads FQGNSA. The CDR3 sequence is CASSLYTGGNTGELFF. DNA for the CDR3: TGTGCCAGCAGCTTATATACGGGGGGAAACACCGGGGAGCTGTTTTTT.

In its sample, this clone was seen a few times. The rearrangement links TRBV6-6 to TRBJ1-5, with D perhaps TRBD1 (6 bases). The CDR3 consists of 13 residues. CDR1 is MNHNY and CDR2 is SVGAGI in the germline V gene (reference sequence). Trimming pared 6 bases from V and 4 bases from J, leaving 10 bases between. CDR3: CASSYGTNQPQHF. Here the CDR3 DNA reads TGTGCCAGCAGCTACGGGACAAATCAGCCCCAGCATTTT.

This chain links TRBV5-4 with TRBJ2-5; 7 positions agree with TRBD1. The CDR3 has 14 residues. With 4 bases clipped from V and 1 base from J, the junction kept 4 bases outside the gene matches. Germline values: CDR1 SGHNT, CDR2 YYREEE (reference sequence). As DNA, the CDR3 is TGTGCCAGCAGCGACGGACAGGCCCAAGAGACCCAGTACTTC. Amino acid sequence: CASSDGQAQETQYF.

The J gene is TRBJ2-2, the V gene TRBV29-1, with TRBD1 matching 12 bases. V lost 6 bases to trimming and J lost 5 bases; unmatched junction nucleotides: 13. Germline V gene lookup returns CDR1 SQVTM and CDR2 ANQGSEA. This CDR3 comprises 17 residues. CDR3: CSVPTGTGGIGTGELFF. The CDR3, as DNA: TGCAGCGTCCCAACCGGGACAGGGGGCATAGGGACCGGGGAGCTGTTTTTT.

The rearrangement links TRBV4-3 to TRBJ2-1; the match to TRBD2 covers 9 bases. Germline CDR1 LGHNA, CDR2 YSLEER. This CDR3 has 16 residues. V gave up 1 base and J gave up 1 base; unmatched junction bases: 2. CDR3 coding DNA: TGCGCCAGCAGCCAAGGGGCGGGAGGGTCCTACAATGAGCAGTTCTTC. Translation gives CASSQGAGGSYNEQFF.

The chain has TRBV6-6 and TRBJ2-3, with 7 bases that match TRBD2. The CDR3 totals 15 residues. Trimming at V came to 6 bases and at J to 4 bases, leaving 10 bases not matched to a gene. CDR1 is MNHNY, CDR2 SVGAGI, per germline (reference sequence). The CDR3 spells CASSQGAGRADTQYF. As DNA, the CDR3 is TGTGCCAGCAGCCAGGGCGCAGGGAGGGCAGATACGCAGTATTTT.

This clone came up once. This chain uses TRBV7-3 with TRBJ2-3; TRBD2 aligns across 13 bases. Trimming at V came to 2 bases and at J to 4 bases, leaving 3 bases not matched to a gene. Germline CDR1 reads SGHTA; CDR2 reads FQGTGA. The CDR3 spans 16 residues. The chain's CDR3 is CASSLGLAGASDTQYF. The CDR3 DNA is TGTGCCAGCAGCTTAGGACTAGCGGGAGCGTCAGATACGCAGTATTTT. The full variable domain, with the rest looked up from reference TRBV7-3 and TRBJ2-3, is GAGVSQTPSNKVTEKGKYVELRCDPISGHTALYWYRQSLGQGPEFLIYFQGTGAADDSGLPNDRFFAVRPEGSVSTLKIQRTERGDSAVYLCASSLGLAGASDTQYFGPGTRLTVL.

The J gene is TRBJ2-6, the V gene TRBV11-2, with a tentative D call TRBD1 (5 bases). V dropped 1 base and J dropped 2 bases, with 6 bases sitting between them. CDR3 length: 15 residues. Per germline, CDR1 SGHAT and CDR2 FQNNGV. CDR3 DNA sequence: TGTGCCAGCAGCTTAGCAGGGACTGGGGCCAACGTCCTGACTTTC. Residues: CASSLAGTGANVLTF.

The J gene is TRBJ2-4, the V gene TRBV11-2; the D gene is possibly TRBD2 (5 bases). Trimming left V 5 bases short and J 2 bases short, with 16 bases between. This CDR3 has 16 residues. The germline gives CDR1 SGHAT, CDR2 FQNNGV. The CDR3 DNA sequence: TGTGCCAGCAGCGAACATGAGACCGGGACCAAAAACATTCAGTACTTC. It yields the protein CASSEHETGTKNIQYF.

About this clone: Other DNA sequences within the sample encode an identical CDR3. V and J are TRBV19 and TRBJ1-1; D gene unclear. The CDR3 contains 13 residues. Between the trimmed V and J ends, which lost 3 bases and 4 bases, there was a span of 9 bases. Looked up from germline, CDR1 is LNHDA and CDR2 is SQIVND (reference sequence). CDR3 DNA sequence: TGTGCCAGTAGTATCGGAGGATCCACTGAAGCTTTCTTT. This codes for CASSIGGSTEAFF.

The rearrangement links TRBV11-2 to TRBJ2-7; D remains unclear. This CDR3 comprises 13 residues. V lost 2 bases, J lost 11 bases, and 16 bases lay in between. Germline assignment: CDR1 SGHAT and CDR2 FQNNGV. CDR3 DNA sequence: TGTGCCAGCAGCTTAAACCCTACGGGTTTGAAGTACTTC. Protein sequence: CASSLNPTGLKYF.

The J gene is TRBJ2-5, the V gene TRBV27; 7 bases are shared with TRBD1. Germline loops: CDR1 MNHEY, CDR2 SMNVEV (reference sequence). With 5 bases clipped from V and 4 bases from J, the junction kept 4 bases outside the gene matches. The CDR3 is made up of 13 amino acids. CDR3 sequence: CASSGTAAETQYF. CDR3 coding DNA: TGTGCCAGCAGTGGGACAGCTGCAGAGACCCAGTACTTC.

This clone was seen a few times. V usage is TRBV18 and J usage is TRBJ1-5; a possible D gene is TRBD1 (6 bases). Germline loops: CDR1 KGHSH, CDR2 LQKENI. The V end was cut by 6 bases, the J end by 7 bases, with 16 bases between. The CDR3 totals 14 residues. This CDR3 is CASSPNRAGQPQHF. Here the CDR3 DNA reads TGTGCCAGCTCTCCTAACAGGGCTGGACAGCCCCAGCATTTT.

This clone occurred once. This chain uses TRBV10-2 with TRBJ1-1; D is perhaps TRBD1 (5 bases). Trimming stripped 0 bases from V and 5 bases from J, with 10 bases between. CDR1 WSHSY and CDR2 SAAADI come from the germline V gene. The length of the CDR3 is 14 residues. DNA of the CDR3: TGCGCCAGCAGTGAGTCGGGGCAGGGTACTGAAGCTTTCTTT. It codes for CASSESGQGTEAFF.

The chain couples TRBV5-1 to TRBJ2-3; D might be TRBD1 (7 bases). Germline assignment: CDR1 SGHRS and CDR2 YFSETQ. CDR3 length: 15 residues. V was pared by 3 bases and J by 6 bases, with 17 bases between. The CDR3 spells CASSSAGGLADTQYF. In DNA, the CDR3 is TGCGCCAGCAGCTCGGCAGGGGGGCTGGCTGATACGCAGTATTTT.

This clone was detected only a few times. The J gene is TRBJ2-3, the V gene TRBV10-3; 8 nucleotides align to TRBD2. Per the germline V gene, CDR1 is ENHRY and CDR2 is SYGVKD. This CDR3 comprises 15 residues. V dropped 6 bases and J dropped 4; count of bases not matched to a gene: 9. The CDR3 coding sequence is TGTGCCATCAGCCCCTCGGGGGGGGCCGCAGATACGCAGTATTTT. It yields the protein CAISPSGGAADTQYF.

The chain uses TRBV28 and TRBJ1-3; TRBD1 agrees at 7 bases. V was pared by 3 bases and J by 7 bases, with 6 bases of the junction left unmatched. The CDR3 runs to 14 residues. The germline V gene encodes CDR1 MDHEN and CDR2 SYDVKM. In DNA, the CDR3 is TGTGCCAGCAGTTTCGGGCTACAGGGGAACACCATATATTTT. This translates into CASSFGLQGNTIYF.

The CDR3 sequence is CASSQSGQPAFF. CDR3 sequence (DNA): TGTGCCAGCTCACAATCTGGACAGCCCGCTTTCTTT. The chain joins TRBV18 to TRBJ1-1; TRBD1 might be the D (6 bases). The CDR3 runs 12 residues. V was trimmed by 4 bases and J by 11 bases, leaving 14 bases between them. Per the germline V gene, CDR1 is KGHSH and CDR2 is LQKENI.

J is TRBJ1-4 and V is TRBV2; weak D call: TRBD1 (5 bases). The CDR3 extends over 15 amino acids. The V end was cut by 6 bases, the J end by 3 bases, with 14 bases between. Germline CDR1 is SNHLY and CDR2 is FYNNEI. This CDR3 is CASSPGRGSNEKLFF. CDR3 coding DNA: TGTGCCAGCAGCCCCGGGAGGGGCTCTAATGAAAAACTGTTTTTT.